The next 10 T cell receptor beta chains were all read from a single sample in a study of Graves' ophthalmopathy and Graves' hyperthyroidism. Amplification targeted the TCR beta CDR3 regions, with RNA transcripts as the source material. An opening RT-PCR round employed HTBI primers and preceded a second-round multiplex PCR. Using its own MiXCR run on the multiplex PCR reads, TCRdb lists one record per CDR3 protein. The sample records about 640,000 distinct CDR3 sequences, just over 40% being singletons. The sample was peripheral blood. These TCRs come from an adult man with Graves' ophthalmopathy.

This clonotype was detected many times. V gene TRBV7-2 combines with J gene TRBJ2-7; D is unresolved. V shed 3 bases and J shed 5 bases, with 17 bases lying between them. Germline CDR1 reads SGHTA; CDR2 reads FQGNSA. The CDR3 runs 15 residues. The CDR3 sequence: CASSLVGIPANEQYF. The CDR3 coding sequence is TGTGCCAGCAGCTTGGTGGGCATCCCGGCAAACGAGCAGTACTTC.

Concerning this clonotype: A junction end diverges from the germline sequence, so it may reflect a read error. The rearrangement links TRBV24-1 to TRBJ1-2, with D perhaps TRBD1 (5 bases). The germline gives CDR1 KGHDR, CDR2 SFDVKD. The CDR3 loop spans 15 amino acids. The CDR3 reads CATGDDPPRGYGYTF. The CDR3, as DNA: TGTGCCACCGGTGATGACCCCCCTAGGGGATATGGCTACACCTTC.

The chain has TRBV10-2 and TRBJ2-5; D is possibly TRBD1 or TRBD2 (5 bases each). The J call may be wrong; the DNA end is better matched by TRBJ2-7. Per germline, CDR1 WSHSY and CDR2 SAAADI. The CDR3 covers 16 residues. This chain's CDR3 is CASSPQPRRAEGEQYF. CDR3 nucleotides: TGCGCCAGCAGCCCCCAGCCCCGCAGGGCCGAGGGCGAGCAGTACTTC.

In this sample, this clonotype turned up a few times. The V gene is TRBV7-8, the J gene TRBJ1-1; 8 nucleotides match TRBD1. J was trimmed by 7 bases and V by 6 bases; bases with no gene match: 13. CDR3 size: 15 residues. Germline V gene data show CDR1 as SGHVS and CDR2 as FQNEAQ. The DNA for the CDR3 is TGTGCCAGCAGAAGACCAGGGGGCGCGCCGTTTGAAGCTTTCTTT. Its protein product is CASRRPGGAPFEAFF.

As to this clonotype: A much larger clone lies a single base off, so this may be a read error. The rearrangement joins TRBV10-3 to TRBJ2-2; TRBD1 aligns across 7 bases. Germline V CDR1 and CDR2: ENHRY, SYGVKD. The CDR3 covers 14 residues. Trimming took 2 bases from V and 8 from J; bases not matched to a gene: 5. The CDR3 here is CAISEDGTAGELFF. CDR3 coding DNA: TGTGCCATCAGTGAGGACGGGACAGCTGGGGAGCTGTTTTTT.

With regard to this clonotype: A much larger clone is a single base away; this may be a read error. J is TRBJ1-1 and V is TRBV9; the D is unclear. CDR1 is SGDLS and CDR2 is YYNGEE in the germline V gene. The CDR3 runs to 13 residues. CDR3 in amino acids: CASNVGGITEAFF. Here the CDR3 DNA reads TGTGCCAGCAACGTAGGAGGGATCACTGAAGCTTTCTTT.

This sequence joins TRBV25-1 and TRBJ1-2; TRBD1 matches at 7 bases. Germline CDR1 reads MGHDK; CDR2 reads SYGVNS. This CDR3 is 17 amino acids long. J lost 3 bases, V lost 6 bases, and 16 bases had no gene match. The CDR3 here is CASSHWDSRGGDYGYTF. CDR3 nucleotides: TGTGCCAGCAGCCACTGGGACAGTCGCGGGGGGGACTATGGCTACACCTTC.

This clonotype showed up just once. The J gene is TRBJ2-2, the V gene TRBV7-2; weak D call: TRBD1 (6 bases). The CDR3 has 15 amino acids. CDR1 and CDR2 from the germline V gene are SGHTA and FQGNSA. V was clipped by 5 bases and J by 6 bases, with 16 bases between them. CDR3 residues: CASSPDPAGAGELFF. In DNA, the CDR3 is TGTGCCAGCAGCCCAGATCCGGCAGGGGCCGGGGAGCTGTTTTTT. Full variable domain (remainder filled in from reference TRBV7-2 and TRBJ2-2): GAGVSQSPSNKVTEKGKDVELRCDPISGHTALYWYRQSLGQGLEFLIYFQGNSAPDKSGLPSDRFSAERTGGSVSTLTIQRTQQEDSAVYLCASSPDPAGAGELFFGEGSRLTVL.

In this sample, this clonotype turned up a few times. The chain joins TRBV6-2 or TRBV6-3 to TRBJ2-5; no clear D gene. CDR1 is MNHEY and CDR2 is SVGEGT in the germline V gene. This CDR3 is built from 12 residues. Trimming pared 1 base from V and 6 bases from J, leaving 6 bases between. In DNA, the CDR3 is TGTGCCAGCAGTTACTTCAGAAAGACCCAGTACTTC. Its protein product is CASSYFRKTQYF.

This clonotype was seen many times. The gene calls are TRBV12-3 or TRBV12-4 and TRBJ1-2; D gene uncertain. CDR3 size: 15 residues. V lost 1 base and J lost 8, with 17 bases in between. CDR3 bases: TGTGCCAGCAGTTTAGAGGGCCTCCCATCAGGCGGCTACACCTTC. Translating it yields CASSLEGLPSGGYTF.